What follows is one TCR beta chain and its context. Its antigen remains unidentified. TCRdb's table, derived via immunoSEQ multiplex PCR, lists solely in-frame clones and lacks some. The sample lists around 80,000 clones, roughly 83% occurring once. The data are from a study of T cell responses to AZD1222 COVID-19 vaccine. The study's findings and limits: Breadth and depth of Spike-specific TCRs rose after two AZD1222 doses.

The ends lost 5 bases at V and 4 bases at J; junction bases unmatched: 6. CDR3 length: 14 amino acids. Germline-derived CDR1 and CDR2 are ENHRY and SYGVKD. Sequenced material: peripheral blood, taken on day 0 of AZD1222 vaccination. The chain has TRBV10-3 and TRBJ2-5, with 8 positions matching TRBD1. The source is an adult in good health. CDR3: CAISRDRLTETQYF. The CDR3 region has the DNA TGTGCCATCAGTAGGGACAGGTTAACAGAGACCCAGTACTTC.